The 32 T cell receptor beta chains in this list originate from one sample, sequenced in a study of HIV-infected patients and healthy controls. Whole blood was used without fractionation, so all unsorted peripheral T cells were included. cDNA was made from about 500 ng RNA using alpha and beta constant primers. Alpha and beta chain libraries were made separately by chain-specific third strand synthesis with multiplexing indices. From the 5' RACE reads, TCRdb called clonotypes with MiXCR, one entry per CDR3 protein. Of about 7,800 distinct CDR3 sequences listed, about 5.9% are singletons. Sample: blood, taken before antiretroviral therapy. These receptors were obtained from an adult with HIV infection.

The chain employs TRBV12-5 and TRBJ2-3; 13 positions agree with TRBD2. V trimming: 2 bases; J trimming: 6 bases; junction bases outside the gene matches: 2. This CDR3 is built from 15 residues. Germline V gene sequence: CDR1 LGHNT, CDR2 FRNRAP. The CDR3 region is CASGLPGLAGDTQYF. The DNA of the CDR3 is TGTGCTAGTGGTTTGCCGGGACTAGCGGGGGATACGCAGTATTTT. Combining the CDR3 with reference TRBV12-5 and TRBJ2-3 gives the whole variable domain DARVTQTPRHKVTEMGQEVTMRCQPILGHNTVFWYRQTMMQGLELLAYFRNRAPLDDSGMPKDRFSAEMPDATLATLKIQPSEPRDSAVYFCASGLPGLAGDTQYFGPGTRLTVL.

This clonotype is deemed medium-sized. In nucleotides, the CDR3 is TGTGCCAGCACCAACGGGCCCCAGCCCCAGCATTTT. This gives the protein CASTNGPQPQHF. The chain recombines TRBV7-9 with TRBJ1-5; D is unresolved. V was shortened by 7 bases and J by 7 bases, with 11 bases between the two germline ends. This CDR3 comprises 12 residues. Looked up from germline, CDR1 is SEHNR and CDR2 is FQNEAQ (reference sequence).

By frequency in the sample, this clonotype is medium-sized. This chain uses TRBV10-3 with TRBJ1-1; D is unresolved. The CDR3 sequence is 11 residues long. The germline V gene has CDR1 ENHRY and CDR2 SYGVKD. V lost 10 bases to trimming and J lost 6 bases, with 12 bases between them. The DNA for the CDR3 is TGTGCCACCATGGGTAACGCTGAAGCTTTCTTT. It is translated as CATMGNAEAFF.

This clonotype was seen more than once but under ten times. CDR3 nucleotides: TGCGCCAGCAGCCAAGTCCCCACAGGGAACTATGGCTACACCTTC. Amino acid sequence: CASSQVPTGNYGYTF. V usage is TRBV4-1 and J usage is TRBJ1-2; maybe TRBD1 (6 bases). This CDR3 contains 15 residues. Germline V gene lookup returns CDR1 MGHRA and CDR2 YSYEKL. V lost 1 base, J lost 2 bases, and 11 bases lay in between.

This clonotype showed up many times. This chain connects TRBV6-5 to TRBJ1-4; D remains unclear. The CDR3 is 15 amino acids. Germline assignment: CDR1 MNHEY and CDR2 SVGAGI. Trimming took off 8 bases at V and 5 bases at J, with 18 bases between the two ends. The CDR3 reads CASRGSLYSNEKLFF. CDR3 in DNA: TGTGCCAGCCGTGGGAGTCTGTACAGCAATGAAAAACTGTTTTTT.

This clonotype counts as medium-sized. The chain combines TRBV7-3 with TRBJ2-2; 7 bases match TRBD1. Per germline, CDR1 SGHTA and CDR2 FQGTGA. With V trimmed by 2 bases and J by 0 bases, 3 bases remained unmatched. The CDR3 totals 16 residues. Written as DNA, the CDR3 is TGTGCCAGCAGCTTACTCGACAGGGCGAACACCGGGGAGCTGTTTTTT. This encodes CASSLLDRANTGELFF.

By frequency in the sample, this clonotype is medium-sized (0.01 to 0.1%). This chain connects TRBV29-1 to TRBJ2-1; TRBD1 or TRBD2 may be the D gene (5 bases each). CDR3 length equals 14 residues. The V and J ends lost 2 bases and 2 bases respectively, with 10 bases between them. Germline V gives CDR1 SQVTM, CDR2 ANQGSEA. As DNA, the CDR3 is TGCAGCGTTGAAAGCAGGGACGCCTACAATGAGCAGTTCTTC. Translating gives CSVESRDAYNEQFF.

This clonotype has ten or more counts. The chain is built from TRBV27 and TRBJ2-1; 8 nucleotides match TRBD2. The trim removed 2 bases at V and 3 bases at J, leaving 3 bases unmatched. The germline V gene has CDR1 MNHEY and CDR2 SMNVEV (reference sequence). CDR3 length: 15 residues. DNA for the CDR3: TGTGCCAGCAGTTTAGCGGGGGGTTACTACAATGAGCAGTTCTTC. This gives the protein CASSLAGGYYNEQFF.

This clonotype was seen at least ten times. This chain uses TRBV5-1 with TRBJ2-5, with TRBD2 matching over 10 bases. After removal of 4 bases from V and 5 bases from J, the junction contained 5 bases not matched to a gene. Germline CDR1 is SGHRS and CDR2 is YFSETQ. CDR3 size: 14 residues. The CDR3 sequence: CASSDGTSEETQYF. In DNA form, the CDR3 reads TGCGCCAGCAGCGACGGGACTAGCGAGGAGACCCAGTACTTC. Supplemented by reference TRBV5-1 and TRBJ2-5, the full variable domain reads KAGVTQTPRYLIKTRGQQVTLSCSPISGHRSVSWYQQTPGQGLQFLFEYFSETQRNKGNFPGRFSGRQFSNSRSEMNVSTLELGDSALYLCASSDGTSEETQYFGPGTRLLVL.

This clonotype occurred a few times. This chain uses TRBV6-5 with TRBJ2-5; D is undetermined. The CDR3 covers 13 residues. The germline gives CDR1 MNHEY, CDR2 SVGAGI. With 2 bases removed from V and 5 bases from J, the gap between germline ends came to 9 bases. CDR3 residues: CASSYAVRETQYF. The CDR3 DNA reads TGTGCCAGCAGTTACGCGGTCCGGGAGACCCAGTACTTC.

V usage is TRBV6-2 or TRBV6-3 and J usage is TRBJ2-7; TRBD1 matches 7 bases. The CDR3 totals 16 residues. CDR1 and CDR2 (germline): MNHEY, SVGEGT. V shed 2 bases, J shed 1 base, and the junction held 8 bases outside the gene matches. This CDR3 reads CASSYGTAFRSYEQYF. The DNA for the CDR3 is TGTGCCAGCAGTTACGGGACAGCCTTCCGATCCTACGAGCAGTACTTC.

This clonotype was observed a handful of times. The rearrangement joins TRBV15 to TRBJ2-7; a weak D match, TRBD1 (6 bases). V lost 0 bases to trimming and J lost 2 bases, with 8 bases between them. There are 14 residues in the CDR3. Germline CDR1 LNHNV, CDR2 YYDKDF (reference sequence). CDR3 sequence (DNA): TGTGCCACCAGCAGAGATTGGGACACCTACGAGCAGTACTTC. This translates into CATSRDWDTYEQYF.

This clonotype is labeled medium-sized. The chain links TRBV4-3 to TRBJ2-1; 10 bases are a match to TRBD1. The ends lost 5 bases at V and 6 bases at J; junction bases unmatched: 4. The CDR3 spans 14 residues. Germline CDR1 and CDR2: LGHNA and YSLEER. CDR3 amino acids: CASSGGTGVNEQFF. The CDR3 bases are TGCGCCAGCAGCGGCGGGACAGGGGTCAATGAGCAGTTCTTC.

This clonotype counts as medium-sized. The gene calls are TRBV7-2 and TRBJ2-1, with D hard to call. Germline V gives CDR1 SGHTA, CDR2 FQGNSA. Trimming left V 5 bases short and J 0 bases short, with 17 bases between. CDR3 length: 17 residues. The CDR3 here is CASSPPFVPSSYNEQFF. The CDR3 DNA reads as TGTGCCAGCAGCCCGCCGTTCGTTCCGAGCTCCTACAATGAGCAGTTCTTC.

This clonotype is deemed medium-sized. The chain has TRBV27 and TRBJ1-1, with no clear D. V was trimmed by 0 bases and J by 7 bases, leaving 12 bases between them. The CDR3 length is 14 residues. Germline V CDR1 and CDR2: MNHEY, SMNVEV (reference sequence). CDR3 protein: CASSLSAAGLEAFF. CDR3 coding DNA: TGTGCCAGCAGTTTATCAGCCGCAGGTCTTGAAGCTTTCTTT.

V usage is TRBV5-6 and J usage is TRBJ2-2; D uncertain. V was shortened by 0 bases and J by 0 bases, with 9 bases between the two germline ends. CDR1 is SGHDT, CDR2 YYEEEE, per germline. This CDR3 is built from 16 residues. The CDR3 DNA follows: TGTGCCAGCAGCTTGGGGACGGAAGCGAACACCGGGGAGCTGTTTTTT. This gives the protein CASSLGTEANTGELFF. The variable domain in full, with the rest retrieved from reference TRBV5-6 and TRBJ2-2, is DAGVTQSPTHLIKTRGQQVTLRCSPKSGHDTVSWYQQALGQGPQFIFQYYEEEERQRGNFPDRFSGHQFPNYSSELNVNALLLGDSALYLCASSLGTEANTGELFFGEGSRLTVL.

This clonotype was counted at least ten times. This chain uses TRBV14 with TRBJ2-1, with D perhaps matching TRBD1 (6 bases). The CDR3 covers 15 residues. The V and J ends lost 5 bases and 3 bases respectively, with 14 bases between them. From germline, CDR1 is SGHDN and CDR2 FVKESK. The CDR3 DNA reads as TGTGCCAGCAGCATCCTGGGCAGGGGCTACAATGAGCAGTTCTTC. It specifies CASSILGRGYNEQFF.

This clonotype was observed many times. This sequence joins TRBV19 and TRBJ1-2; D perhaps matches TRBD1 (5 bases). The CDR3 contains 15 residues. In germline, CDR1 is LNHDA, CDR2 SQIVND (reference sequence). The ends were cut back, 5 bases at V and 1 base at J, with 14 bases in the middle. The CDR3 here is CASSSVQDHNYGYTF. The CDR3 DNA reads TGTGCCAGTAGTTCCGTACAGGATCATAACTATGGCTACACCTTC.

This clonotype was detected only a few times. The V and J genes are TRBV6-5 and TRBJ2-1, with 11 bases aligning to TRBD2. V trimming: 6 bases; J trimming: 8 bases; junction bases outside the gene matches: 6. Germline CDR1 MNHEY, CDR2 SVGAGI. The length of the CDR3 is 14 residues. Here the CDR3 reads CASSIAGGRHEQFF. DNA for the CDR3: TGTGCCAGCAGCATAGCGGGGGGGCGTCATGAGCAGTTCTTC.

This clonotype was seen at least ten times. The chain recombines TRBV20-1 with TRBJ2-7; no clear D. Germline assignment: CDR1 DFQATT and CDR2 SNEGSKA (reference sequence). Trimming took 3 bases from V and 6 from J, leaving 15 bases between them. The CDR3 totals 13 residues. DNA for the CDR3: TGCAGTGCTAGCCCCAATCCCTGGACCGAGCAGTACGTC. Residues: CSASPNPWTEQYV.

Ten or more counts support this clonotype. The genes are TRBV19 and TRBJ1-3; no clear D. Germline CDR1 LNHDA, CDR2 SQIVND (reference sequence). The CDR3 runs 14 residues. Trimming shortened V by 7 bases and J by 3 bases, and 13 bases separated the two germline ends. CDR3 region: CASTGVQFGNTIYF. In DNA form, the CDR3 reads TGTGCCAGTACCGGGGTTCAATTTGGAAACACCATATATTTT.

This clonotype was seen ten or more times. This rearrangement joins TRBV2 to TRBJ2-2, with D unclear. Germline lookup yields CDR1 SNHLY and CDR2 FYNNEI. The CDR3 totals 13 residues. The V end lost 4 bases, the J end lost 5 bases, and 8 bases lay between the germline ends. CDR3 DNA sequence: TGTGCCAGCAGTGGGGGTCCGACCGGGGAGCTGTTTTTT. Translation gives CASSGGPTGELFF.

This clonotype has at least ten counts. V gene TRBV7-9 combines with J gene TRBJ1-1; D unclear. The germline CDR1 and CDR2 sequences are SEHNR and FQNEAQ (reference sequence). V gave up 1 base and J gave up 5 bases, with 8 bases separating them. CDR3 size: 13 residues. The CDR3 region has the DNA TGTGCCAGCAGCTTAGGAGCAATGACTGAAGCTTTCTTT. Protein product: CASSLGAMTEAFF.

This clonotype ranks as medium-sized. The V gene is TRBV7-9, the J gene TRBJ2-7, with D possibly being TRBD1 (6 bases). The V and J ends lost 0 bases and 5 bases respectively, with 14 bases between them. CDR1 and CDR2 (germline): SEHNR, FQNEAQ (reference sequence). The length of the CDR3 is 15 residues. CDR3 sequence reads: CASSLAQGLRDEQYF. CDR3 coding DNA: TGTGCCAGCAGCTTAGCACAGGGCTTACGGGACGAGCAGTACTTC. Drawing the rest from reference TRBV7-9 and TRBJ2-7, the complete variable domain is DTGVSQNPRHKITKRGQNVTFRCDPISEHNRLYWYRQTLGQGPEFLTYFQNEAQLEKSRLLSDRFSAERPKGSFSTLEIQRTEQGDSAMYLCASSLAQGLRDEQYFGPGTRLTVT.

There are many counts of this clonotype. The chain is built from TRBV7-6 and TRBJ2-3; no clear D gene. V shed 1 base and J shed 5 bases, with 7 bases lying between them. The CDR3 consists of 13 residues. In germline, CDR1 is SGHVS, CDR2 FNYEAQ. CDR3 region: CASSLEARDTQYF. CDR3 DNA: TGTGCCAGCAGCTTAGAGGCTCGAGATACGCAGTATTTT.

Ten or more counts support this clonotype. The genes are TRBV10-1 and TRBJ1-4, with D perhaps TRBD1 (5 bases). The CDR3 consists of 16 residues. In germline, CDR1 is WNHNN, CDR2 SYGVQD (reference sequence). V gave up 6 bases and J gave up 5 bases, with 19 bases separating them. Written as DNA, the CDR3 is TGCGCCAGCAGGAACAGAGGTTCGGGGCGAAATGAAAAACTGTTTTTT. The encoded protein is CASRNRGSGRNEKLFF.

This clonotype showed up many times. This chain links TRBV20-1 with TRBJ2-1; tentatively, D is TRBD1 or TRBD2 (6 bases each). This CDR3 region has 14 residues. In germline, CDR1 is DFQATT, CDR2 SNEGSKA (reference sequence). The V and J ends lost 6 bases and 3 bases respectively, with 15 bases between them. The DNA for the CDR3 is TGCAGTGCCACCCCCGGGGGCGGCTACAATGAGCAGTTCTTC. Amino acid sequence: CSATPGGGYNEQFF.

This clonotype has a count of ten or more. V usage is TRBV20-1 and J usage is TRBJ2-7, with a weak D call TRBD2 (5 bases). Germline V gene data show CDR1 as DFQATT and CDR2 as SNEGSKA (reference sequence). Trimming pared 0 bases from V and 0 bases from J, leaving 18 bases between. The CDR3 has 17 amino acids. CDR3 residues: CSARDGVEAASSYEQYF. The CDR3 region has the DNA TGCAGTGCTAGAGATGGTGTGGAAGCGGCGAGCTCCTACGAGCAGTACTTC.

This clonotype counts as medium-sized. V gene TRBV20-1 combines with J gene TRBJ2-5, with D possibly being TRBD1 (6 bases). The CDR3 consists of 12 residues. V gave up 4 bases and J gave up 5 bases, with 11 bases separating them. The germline gives CDR1 DFQATT, CDR2 SNEGSKA (reference sequence). The CDR3 region is CSATRDTETQYF. In nucleotides, the CDR3 is TGCAGTGCTACCCGGGACACGGAGACCCAGTACTTC.

This clonotype was seen many times. V usage is TRBV6-5 and J usage is TRBJ1-3, with D hard to call. The germline V and J ends were trimmed by 2 bases and 7 bases, with 3 bases remaining between them. The CDR3 spans 11 residues. From germline, CDR1 is MNHEY and CDR2 SVGAGI. CDR3 DNA: TGTGCCAGCAGTTACCGGAACACCATATATTTT. Protein product: CASSYRNTIYF.

This clonotype is medium-sized by share. The chain employs TRBV20-1 and TRBJ2-3; 7 bases fit TRBD2. This CDR3 is 12 amino acids long. With 5 bases clipped from V and 6 bases from J, the junction kept 5 bases outside the gene matches. Germline values: CDR1 DFQATT, CDR2 SNEGSKA (reference sequence). The CDR3 loop reads CSAPPGGDTQYF. The DNA for the CDR3 is TGCAGTGCTCCGCCGGGAGGTGATACGCAGTATTTT.

This clonotype came up many times. V is TRBV24-1 and J is TRBJ2-1; D unresolved. V was clipped by 5 bases and J by 7 bases, with 8 bases between them. This CDR3 region has 12 residues. Germline V gene lookup returns CDR1 KGHDR and CDR2 SFDVKD. DNA of the CDR3: TGTGCCACCAGTGTAGGGATAAATGAGCAGTTCTTC. This codes for CATSVGINEQFF.